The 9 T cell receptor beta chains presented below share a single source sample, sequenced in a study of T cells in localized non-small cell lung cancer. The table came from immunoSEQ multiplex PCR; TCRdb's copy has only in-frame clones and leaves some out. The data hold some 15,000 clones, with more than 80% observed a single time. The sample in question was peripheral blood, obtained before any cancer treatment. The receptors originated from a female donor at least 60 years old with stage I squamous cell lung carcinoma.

CDR3 nucleotides: TGTGCCAGTAGTCCCCGACAGAGCTCCTACGAGCAGTACTTC. Translated: CASSPRQSSYEQYF. The chain links TRBV19 to TRBJ2-7; D might be TRBD1 (5 bases). Trimming pared 5 bases from V and 0 bases from J, leaving 11 bases between. The germline V gene has CDR1 LNHDA and CDR2 SQIVND (reference sequence). The CDR3 has 14 residues.

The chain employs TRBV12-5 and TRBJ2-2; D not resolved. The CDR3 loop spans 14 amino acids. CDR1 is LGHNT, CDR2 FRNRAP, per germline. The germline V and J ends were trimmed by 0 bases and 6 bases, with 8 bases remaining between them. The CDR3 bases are TGTGCTAGTGGTTTGGTAAGCTGGGCCGGGGAGCTGTTTTTT. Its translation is CASGLVSWAGELFF.

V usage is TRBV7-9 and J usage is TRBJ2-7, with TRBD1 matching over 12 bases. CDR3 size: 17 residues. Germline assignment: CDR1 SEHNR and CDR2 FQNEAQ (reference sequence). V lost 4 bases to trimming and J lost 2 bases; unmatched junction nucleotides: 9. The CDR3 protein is CASSSLSGQGAAYEQYF. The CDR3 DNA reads TGTGCCAGCAGCTCCCTTTCGGGACAGGGGGCGGCCTACGAGCAGTACTTC.

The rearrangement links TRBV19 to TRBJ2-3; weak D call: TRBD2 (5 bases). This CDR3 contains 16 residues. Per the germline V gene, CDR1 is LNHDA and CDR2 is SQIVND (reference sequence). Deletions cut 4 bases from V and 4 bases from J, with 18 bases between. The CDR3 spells CASSSSRGWTSDTQYF. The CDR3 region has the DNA TGTGCCAGTAGTAGTTCCAGAGGGTGGACGTCAGATACGCAGTATTTT.

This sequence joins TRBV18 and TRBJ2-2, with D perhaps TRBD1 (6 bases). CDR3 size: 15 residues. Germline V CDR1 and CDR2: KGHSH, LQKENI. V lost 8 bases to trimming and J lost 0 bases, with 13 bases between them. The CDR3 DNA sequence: TGTGCCAGCGCCCCAAGGGGGACGAACACCGGGGAGCTGTTTTTT. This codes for CASAPRGTNTGELFF.

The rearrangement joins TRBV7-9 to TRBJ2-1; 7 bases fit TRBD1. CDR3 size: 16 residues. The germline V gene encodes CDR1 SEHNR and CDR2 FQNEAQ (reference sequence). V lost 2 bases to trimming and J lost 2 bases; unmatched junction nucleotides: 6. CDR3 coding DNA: TGTGCCAGCAGCTTATCCCAGGGGGAAACCTACAATGAGCAGTTCTTC. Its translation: CASSLSQGETYNEQFF.

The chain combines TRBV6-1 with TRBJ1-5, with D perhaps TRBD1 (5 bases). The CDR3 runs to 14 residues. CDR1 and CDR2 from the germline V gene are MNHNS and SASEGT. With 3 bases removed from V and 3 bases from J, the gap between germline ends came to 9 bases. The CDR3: CASSEGDPNQPQHF. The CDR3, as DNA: TGTGCCAGCAGTGAGGGGGACCCCAATCAGCCCCAGCATTTT.

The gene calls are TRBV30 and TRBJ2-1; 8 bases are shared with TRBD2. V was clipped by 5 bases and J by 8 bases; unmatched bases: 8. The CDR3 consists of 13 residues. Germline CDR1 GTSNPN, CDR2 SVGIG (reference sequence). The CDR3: CAWSGAGVYEQFF. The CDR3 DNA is TGTGCCTGGTCCGGAGCGGGAGTCTATGAGCAGTTCTTC.

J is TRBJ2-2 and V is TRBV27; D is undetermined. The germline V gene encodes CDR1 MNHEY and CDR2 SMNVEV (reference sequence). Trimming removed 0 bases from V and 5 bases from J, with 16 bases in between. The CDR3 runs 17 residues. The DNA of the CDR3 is TGTGCCAGCAGTTTATCGATTCCTGGTATTAGTACCGGGGAGCTGTTTTTT. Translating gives CASSLSIPGISTGELFF.